A selection of T cell receptor beta chains follows, all from one sample in a study of blood T cells in healthy people across ages. TCRdb reanalysed the 5' RACE reads using MiXCR and keeps one entry per CDR3 protein. The sample holds 1,100,000 or so distinct CDR3 sequences, less than 50% seen once. The sample comprised blood. The receptors here all came from a woman in her sixties or seventies in good health. CDR3s include the opening cysteine and the closing phenylalanine or tryptophan. D genes are given only for firm matches. Clone size, where shown, is once, few, many, or a class for clones that have expanded.

v_call: TRBV28
j_call: TRBJ1-2
clone_size: .
d_call: TRBD1
cdr3_nt: TGTGCCAGCGCCTGGCCGGGACCAGAGACAGGGGATAACTATGGCTACACCTTC
cdr3_aa: CASAWPGPETGDNYGYTF

v_call: TRBV3-1
j_call: TRBJ2-1
clone_size: few
d_call: .
cdr3_nt: TGTGCCAGCAGTCAGACAGAAAATGAGCAGTTCTTC
cdr3_aa: CASSQTENEQFF

v_call: TRBV24-1
j_call: TRBJ2-7
clone_size: .
d_call: .
cdr3_nt: TGTGCCACCAGTGATTTGCGGGGGCTGGACAGGATGGACTACGAGCAGTACTTC
cdr3_aa: CATSDLRGLDRMDYEQYF

v_call: TRBV15
j_call: TRBJ2-7
clone_size: .
d_call: TRBD2
cdr3_nt: TGTGCCACCAGCAGAAGCTCGGGGGGGTCCTACGAGCAGTACTTC
cdr3_aa: CATSRSSGGSYEQYF

v_call: TRBV15
j_call: TRBJ2-5
clone_size: few
d_call: .
cdr3_nt: TGTGCCACCAGCGGTCTCAGGGTAGGAGAGACCCAGTACTTC
cdr3_aa: CATSGLRVGETQYF

v_call: TRBV11-2
j_call: TRBJ2-1
clone_size: .
d_call: .
cdr3_nt: TGTGCCAGCAGAGGAAGCGGGTCCGGCAATGAGCAGTTCTTC
cdr3_aa: CASRGSGSGNEQFF

v_call: TRBV7-3
j_call: TRBJ2-3
clone_size: few
d_call: TRBD2
cdr3_nt: TGTGCCAGCAGCTTAATCGGGAGGGCCCTGAAGCGGACAGATACGCAGTATTTT
cdr3_aa: CASSLIGRALKRTDTQYF

v_call: TRBV20-1
j_call: TRBJ2-1
clone_size: .
d_call: TRBD2
cdr3_nt: TGCAGTGCTAGAGATTCCCTCCGGCGGGAGGGCCGCTACAATGAGCAGTTCTTC
cdr3_aa: CSARDSLRREGRYNEQFF

v_call: TRBV3-1
j_call: TRBJ2-2
clone_size: .
d_call: TRBD1
cdr3_nt: TGTGCCAGCAGCCAAGACAGGGACAGATCGAACACCGGGGAGCTGTTTTTT
cdr3_aa: CASSQDRDRSNTGELFF

v_call: TRBV29-1
j_call: TRBJ2-1
clone_size: many
d_call: .
cdr3_nt: TGCAGCGTTGATCAAGGGTGGGACAATGAGCAGTTCTTC
cdr3_aa: CSVDQGWDNEQFF

v_call: TRBV25-1
j_call: TRBJ1-6
clone_size: few
d_call: .
cdr3_nt: TGTGCCAGCAGTGGGGGGGGCCGATCACCCCTCCACTTT
cdr3_aa: CASSGGGRSPLHF

v_call: TRBV4-2
j_call: TRBJ2-7
clone_size: .
d_call: .
cdr3_nt: TGTGCCAGCAGCCATATCAAGGAATCCGAGCAGTACTTC
cdr3_aa: CASSHIKESEQYF

v_call: TRBV4-1
j_call: TRBJ2-3
clone_size: .
d_call: TRBD2
cdr3_nt: TGCGCCAGCGAGGGGCCGCTAGCGGGAGACCTCGGCACAGATACGCAGTATTTT
cdr3_aa: CASEGPLAGDLGTDTQYF

v_call: TRBV6-6
j_call: TRBJ1-2
clone_size: .
d_call: TRBD1
cdr3_nt: TGTGCCAGCAGTCCCCTCGACAGGGGGCGCGGCTACACCTTC
cdr3_aa: CASSPLDRGRGYTF

v_call: TRBV21-1
j_call: TRBJ2-7
clone_size: .
d_call: .
cdr3_nt: TGTGCCAGCAGCCCCTTTAGGAGGGGGGGGCTCTCCTACGAGCAGTACTTC
cdr3_aa: CASSPFRRGGLSYEQYF

v_call: TRBV20-1
j_call: TRBJ2-7
clone_size: few
d_call: TRBD2
cdr3_nt: TGCAGTGCCGAGACCCTGACTAGCGGGTCAGGGGAGCAGTACTTC
cdr3_aa: CSAETLTSGSGEQYF

v_call: TRBV2
j_call: TRBJ2-5
clone_size: .
d_call: .
cdr3_nt: TGTGCCAGCAGTGTCCTGAGGGAGACCCAGTACTTC
cdr3_aa: CASSVLRETQYF

v_call: TRBV20-1
j_call: TRBJ2-4
clone_size: few
d_call: .
cdr3_nt: TGCAGTGCTAGAGATAACCTAGCGCCGCTTCGGGAGCAGTACTTC
cdr3_aa: CSARDNLAPLREQYF

v_call: TRBV4-2
j_call: TRBJ2-1
clone_size: .
d_call: TRBD2
cdr3_nt: TGTGCCAGCAGCCAAACTAGCGGCCAAGAGCGGTTCTTC
cdr3_aa: CASSQTSGQERFF

v_call: TRBV4-1
j_call: TRBJ2-7
clone_size: few
d_call: .
cdr3_nt: TGCGCCAGCAGCCAAGATTGGCCTCGCGAGCAGTACTTC
cdr3_aa: CASSQDWPREQYF

v_call: TRBV7-9
j_call: TRBJ2-1
clone_size: few
d_call: .
cdr3_nt: TGTGCCAGCAGCATAACCGGGACACTAGGTATTCTGTTCTTC
cdr3_aa: CASSITGTLGILFF

v_call: TRBV10-3
j_call: TRBJ2-4
clone_size: .
d_call: .
cdr3_nt: TGTGCCATCAGCGCGGGGTCGGGGGCGGACATTCAGTACTTC
cdr3_aa: CAISAGSGADIQYF

v_call: TRBV7-9
j_call: TRBJ2-3
clone_size: .
d_call: .
cdr3_nt: TGTGCCAGCAGCGGGCCGGGACTCTCAACAGATACGCAGTATTTT
cdr3_aa: CASSGPGLSTDTQYF

v_call: TRBV20-1
j_call: TRBJ2-5
clone_size: .
d_call: TRBD1
cdr3_nt: TGCAGCAGCCAGGGGTGGGACAGGGGAGAGACCCAGTACTTC
cdr3_aa: CSSQGWDRGETQYF

v_call: TRBV29-1
j_call: TRBJ1-2
clone_size: .
d_call: .
cdr3_nt: TGCAGCTTTCGAAGACCTAGGGGGGCAGGTTATGGCTACACCTTC
cdr3_aa: CSFRRPRGAGYGYTF

v_call: TRBV20-1
j_call: TRBJ1-2
clone_size: .
d_call: .
cdr3_nt: TGCAGTGCGCAACAGGATTCTCGCTCGGGCTACACCTTC
cdr3_aa: CSAQQDSRSGYTF

v_call: TRBV3-1
j_call: TRBJ1-2
clone_size: few
d_call: .
cdr3_nt: TGTGCCAGCAGCCAAGAGTTGGGGAAGAACTATGGCTACACCTTC
cdr3_aa: CASSQELGKNYGYTF